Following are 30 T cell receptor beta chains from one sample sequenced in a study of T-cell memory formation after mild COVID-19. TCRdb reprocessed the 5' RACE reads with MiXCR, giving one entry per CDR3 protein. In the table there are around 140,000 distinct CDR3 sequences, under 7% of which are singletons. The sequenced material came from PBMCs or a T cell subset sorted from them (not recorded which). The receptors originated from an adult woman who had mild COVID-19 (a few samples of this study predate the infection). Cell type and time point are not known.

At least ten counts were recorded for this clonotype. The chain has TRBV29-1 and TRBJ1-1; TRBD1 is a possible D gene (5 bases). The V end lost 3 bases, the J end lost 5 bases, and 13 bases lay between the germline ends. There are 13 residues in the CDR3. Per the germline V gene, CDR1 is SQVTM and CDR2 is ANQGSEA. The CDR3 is CSVDWGEWTEAFF. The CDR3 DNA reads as TGCAGCGTTGATTGGGGGGAATGGACTGAAGCTTTCTTT.

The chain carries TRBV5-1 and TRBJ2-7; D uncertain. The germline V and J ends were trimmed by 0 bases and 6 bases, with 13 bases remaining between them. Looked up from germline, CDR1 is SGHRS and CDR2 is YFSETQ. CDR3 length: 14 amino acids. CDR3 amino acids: CASSLGTSIGEQYF. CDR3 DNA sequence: TGCGCCAGCAGCTTGGGGACCTCTATAGGCGAGCAGTACTTC. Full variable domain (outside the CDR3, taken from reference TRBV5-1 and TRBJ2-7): KAGVTQTPRYLIKTRGQQVTLSCSPISGHRSVSWYQQTPGQGLQFLFEYFSETQRNKGNFPGRFSGRQFSNSRSEMNVSTLELGDSALYLCASSLGTSIGEQYFGPGTRLTVT.

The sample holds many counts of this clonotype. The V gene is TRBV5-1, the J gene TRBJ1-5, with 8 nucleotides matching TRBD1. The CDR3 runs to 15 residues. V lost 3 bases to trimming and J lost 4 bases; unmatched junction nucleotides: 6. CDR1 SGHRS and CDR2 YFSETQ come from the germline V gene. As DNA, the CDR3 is TGCGCCAGCAGCTCTGGACAGGGCATAAATCAGCCCCAGCATTTT. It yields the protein CASSSGQGINQPQHF.

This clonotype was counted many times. CDR3 sequence reads: CASRGERDGGETQYF. The CDR3 coding sequence is TGTGCCAGCAGAGGGGAAAGGGACGGAGGAGAGACCCAGTACTTC. The chain links TRBV12-3 or TRBV12-4 to TRBJ2-5; D is possibly TRBD1 or TRBD2 (5 bases each). This CDR3 has 15 residues. Trimming pared 6 bases from V and 4 bases from J, leaving 18 bases between.

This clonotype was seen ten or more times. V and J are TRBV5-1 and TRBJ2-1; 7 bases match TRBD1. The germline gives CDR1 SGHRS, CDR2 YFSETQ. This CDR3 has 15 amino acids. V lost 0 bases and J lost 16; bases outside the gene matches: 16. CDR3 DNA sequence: TGCGCCAGCAGCTTGGACGGATCGGGTAGACAGGGCGAATTCTTC. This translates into CASSLDGSGRQGEFF. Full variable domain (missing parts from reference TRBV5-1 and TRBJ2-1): KAGVTQTPRYLIKTRGQQVTLSCSPISGHRSVSWYQQTPGQGLQFLFEYFSETQRNKGNFPGRFSGRQFSNSRSEMNVSTLELGDSALYLCASSLDGSGRQGEFFGPGTRLTVL.

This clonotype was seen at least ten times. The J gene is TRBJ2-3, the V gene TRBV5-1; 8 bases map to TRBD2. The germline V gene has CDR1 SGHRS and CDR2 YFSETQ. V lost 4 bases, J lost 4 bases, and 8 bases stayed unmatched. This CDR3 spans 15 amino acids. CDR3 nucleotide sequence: TGCGCCAGCAGCGCCGGACTAGCTCAATCAGATACGCAGTATTTT. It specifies CASSAGLAQSDTQYF. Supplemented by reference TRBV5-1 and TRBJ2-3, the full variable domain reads KAGVTQTPRYLIKTRGQQVTLSCSPISGHRSVSWYQQTPGQGLQFLFEYFSETQRNKGNFPGRFSGRQFSNSRSEMNVSTLELGDSALYLCASSAGLAQSDTQYFGPGTRLTVL.

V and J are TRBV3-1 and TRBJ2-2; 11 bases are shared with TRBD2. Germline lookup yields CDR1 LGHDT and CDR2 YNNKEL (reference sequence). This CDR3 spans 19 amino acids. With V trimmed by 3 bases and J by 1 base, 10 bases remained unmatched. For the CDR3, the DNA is TGTGCCAGCAGCCATAGTTTACTAGCGGGGGACCAGAACACCGGGGAGCTGTTTTTT. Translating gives CASSHSLLAGDQNTGELFF.

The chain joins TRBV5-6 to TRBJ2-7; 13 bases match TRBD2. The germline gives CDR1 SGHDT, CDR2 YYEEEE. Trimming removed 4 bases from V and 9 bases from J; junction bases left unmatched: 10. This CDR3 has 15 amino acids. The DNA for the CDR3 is TGTGCCAGCAGCCCGAGGACTAGCGGGAGATATGGGCAGTACTTC. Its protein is CASSPRTSGRYGQYF.

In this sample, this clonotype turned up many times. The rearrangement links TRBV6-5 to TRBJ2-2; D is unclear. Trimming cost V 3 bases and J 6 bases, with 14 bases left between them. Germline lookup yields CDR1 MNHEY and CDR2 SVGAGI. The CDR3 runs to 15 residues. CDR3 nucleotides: TGTGCCAGCAGTTATCAGACCCTCGGACCCGGGGAGCTGTTTTTT. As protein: CASSYQTLGPGELFF.

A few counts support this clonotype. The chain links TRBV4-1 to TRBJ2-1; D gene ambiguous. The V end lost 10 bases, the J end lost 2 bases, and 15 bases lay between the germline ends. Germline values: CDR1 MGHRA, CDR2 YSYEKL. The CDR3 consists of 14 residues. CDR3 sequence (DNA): TGCGCCACCTCCCAAATGAGAGCCTACAATGAGCAGTTCTTC. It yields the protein CATSQMRAYNEQFF.

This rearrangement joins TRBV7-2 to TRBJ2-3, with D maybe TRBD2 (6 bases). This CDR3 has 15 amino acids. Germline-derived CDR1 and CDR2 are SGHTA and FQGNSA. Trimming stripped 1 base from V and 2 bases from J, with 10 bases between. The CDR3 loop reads CASSLGTTLTDTQYF. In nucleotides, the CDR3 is TGTGCCAGCAGCTTAGGGACTACTCTCACAGATACGCAGTATTTT. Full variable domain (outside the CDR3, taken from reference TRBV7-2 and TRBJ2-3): GAGVSQSPSNKVTEKGKDVELRCDPISGHTALYWYRQSLGQGLEFLIYFQGNSAPDKSGLPSDRFSAERTGGSVSTLTIQRTQQEDSAVYLCASSLGTTLTDTQYFGPGTRLTVL.

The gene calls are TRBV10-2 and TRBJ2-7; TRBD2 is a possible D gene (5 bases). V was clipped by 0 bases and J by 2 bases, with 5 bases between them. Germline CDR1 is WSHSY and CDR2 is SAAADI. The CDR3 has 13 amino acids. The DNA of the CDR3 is TGCGCCAGCAGTGAGTCGCGGGCCTACGAGCAGTACTTC. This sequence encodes CASSESRAYEQYF.

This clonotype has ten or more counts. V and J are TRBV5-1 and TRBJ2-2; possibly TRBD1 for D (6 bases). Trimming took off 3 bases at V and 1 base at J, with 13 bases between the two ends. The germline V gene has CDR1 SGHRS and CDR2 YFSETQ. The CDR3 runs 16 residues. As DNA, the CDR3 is TGCGCCAGCAGCTATCCAGGGGCTGGGAACACCGGGGAGCTGTTTTTT. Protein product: CASSYPGAGNTGELFF.

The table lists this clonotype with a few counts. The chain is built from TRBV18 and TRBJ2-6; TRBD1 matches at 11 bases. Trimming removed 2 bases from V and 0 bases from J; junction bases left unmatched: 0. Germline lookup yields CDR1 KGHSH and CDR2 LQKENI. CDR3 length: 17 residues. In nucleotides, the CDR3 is TGTGCCAGCTCACCAGGGACAGGGGGCTCTGGGGCCAACGTCCTGACTTTC. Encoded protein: CASSPGTGGSGANVLTF.

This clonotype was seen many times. CDR3 nucleotide sequence: TGTGCCAGCAGTGAACATCCCCGGGGCACCTACAATGAGCAGTTCTTC. As protein: CASSEHPRGTYNEQFF. V gene TRBV6-1 combines with J gene TRBJ2-1; D could derive from TRBD1 or TRBD2 (5 bases each). V shed 2 bases and J shed 2 bases, with 13 bases lying between them. Germline CDR1 MNHNS, CDR2 SASEGT. This CDR3 comprises 16 residues.

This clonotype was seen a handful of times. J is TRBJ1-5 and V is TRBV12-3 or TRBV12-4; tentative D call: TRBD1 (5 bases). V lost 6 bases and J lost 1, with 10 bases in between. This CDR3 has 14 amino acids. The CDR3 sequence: CASSPGPSNQPQHF. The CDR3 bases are TGTGCCAGCAGCCCGGGACCGAGCAATCAGCCCCAGCATTTT.

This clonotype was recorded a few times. The DNA for the CDR3 is TGTGCCTGGAGAACAGGGGTTCCTGGGACTGAAGCTTTCTTT. This gives the protein CAWRTGVPGTEAFF. The V and J genes are TRBV30 and TRBJ1-1, with 7 bases identical to TRBD1. CDR1 GTSNPN and CDR2 SVGIG come from the germline V gene (reference sequence). The length of the CDR3 is 14 residues. V shed 3 bases and J 5 bases; nucleotides not matched to a gene: 9.

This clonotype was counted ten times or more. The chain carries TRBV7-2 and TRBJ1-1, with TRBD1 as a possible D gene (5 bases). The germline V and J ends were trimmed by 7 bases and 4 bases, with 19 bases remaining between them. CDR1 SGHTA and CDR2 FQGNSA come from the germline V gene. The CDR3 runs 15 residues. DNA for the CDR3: TGTGCCAGCACCAGGATACAGGTATCCCTCACTGAAGCTTTCTTT. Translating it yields CASTRIQVSLTEAFF.

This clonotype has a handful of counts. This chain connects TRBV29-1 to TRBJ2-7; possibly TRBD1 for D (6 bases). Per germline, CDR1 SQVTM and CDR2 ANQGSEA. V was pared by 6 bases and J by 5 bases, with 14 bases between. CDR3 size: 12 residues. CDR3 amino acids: CSVTGFRDEQYF. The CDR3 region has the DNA TGCAGCGTCACAGGGTTTCGGGACGAGCAGTACTTC.

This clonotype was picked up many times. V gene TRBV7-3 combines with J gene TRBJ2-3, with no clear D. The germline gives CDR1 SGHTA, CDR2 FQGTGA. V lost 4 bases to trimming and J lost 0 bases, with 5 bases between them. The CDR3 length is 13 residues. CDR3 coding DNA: TGTGCCAGCAGCTCCATTAGCACAGATACGCAGTATTTT. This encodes CASSSISTDTQYF.

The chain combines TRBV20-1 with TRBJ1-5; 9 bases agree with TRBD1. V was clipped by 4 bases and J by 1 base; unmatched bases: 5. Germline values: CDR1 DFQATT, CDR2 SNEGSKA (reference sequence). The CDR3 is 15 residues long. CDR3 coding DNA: TGCAGTGCTAAGGACAGGGGAGAGAGCAATCAGCCCCAGCATTTT. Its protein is CSAKDRGESNQPQHF.

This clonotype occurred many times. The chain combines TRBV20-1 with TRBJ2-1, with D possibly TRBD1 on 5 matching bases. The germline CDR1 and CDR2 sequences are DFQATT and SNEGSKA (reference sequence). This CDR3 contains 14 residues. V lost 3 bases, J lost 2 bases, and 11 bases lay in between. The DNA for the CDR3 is TGCAGTGCTAGTGTGGCAGGGACCTACAATGAGCAGTTCTTC. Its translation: CSASVAGTYNEQFF.

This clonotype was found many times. CDR3 DNA sequence: TGCGCCAGCAGCCCTGGATTGTCCTTAGGGGACAATGAGCAGTTCTTC. This gives the protein CASSPGLSLGDNEQFF. V is TRBV5-1 and J is TRBJ2-1; tentative D call: TRBD1 (5 bases). The CDR3 has 16 amino acids. V lost 4 bases and J 5 bases, leaving 19 bases between the germline ends. Germline V gene sequence: CDR1 SGHRS, CDR2 YFSETQ.

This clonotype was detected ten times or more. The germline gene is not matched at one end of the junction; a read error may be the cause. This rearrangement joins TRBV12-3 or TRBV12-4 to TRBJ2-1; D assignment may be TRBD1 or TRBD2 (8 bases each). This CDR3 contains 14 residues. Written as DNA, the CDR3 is TGTGCCAGCAGTGTAGCGGGACAGGAGAATGAGCAGTTCTTC. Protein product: CASSVAGQENEQFF.

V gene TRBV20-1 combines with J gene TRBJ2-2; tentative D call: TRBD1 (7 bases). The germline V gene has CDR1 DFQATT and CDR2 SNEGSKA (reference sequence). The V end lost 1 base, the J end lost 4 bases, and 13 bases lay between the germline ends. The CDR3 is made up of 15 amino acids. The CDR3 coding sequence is TGCAGTGCTAGAGCATACAGGGGAGGCACCGGGGAGCTGTTTTTT. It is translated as CSARAYRGGTGELFF.

CDR3 nucleotide sequence: TGTGCCAGTAGTATAGATACCGGTAACTACGAGCAGTACTTC. It codes for CASSIDTGNYEQYF. The chain has TRBV19 and TRBJ2-7, with D unclear. This CDR3 has 14 amino acids. Germline-derived CDR1 and CDR2 are LNHDA and SQIVND (reference sequence). Trimming cost V 0 bases and J 3 bases, with 9 bases left between them.

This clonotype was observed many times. The CDR3 DNA is TGTGCCAGCAGCCCGCGGGACAGTCGCGCTGAAGCTTTCTTT. Translating gives CASSPRDSRAEAFF. The chain couples TRBV3-1 to TRBJ1-1; TRBD1 matches 7 bases. There are 14 residues in the CDR3. Per germline, CDR1 LGHDT and CDR2 YNNKEL (reference sequence). V gave up 4 bases and J gave up 6 bases; unmatched junction bases: 8. Drawing the rest from reference TRBV3-1 and TRBJ1-1, the complete variable domain is DTAVSQTPKYLVTQMGNDKSIKCEQNLGHDTMYWYKQDSKKFLKIMFSYNNKELIINETVPNRFSPKSPDKAHLNLHINSLELGDSAVYFCASSPRDSRAEAFFGQGTRLTVV.

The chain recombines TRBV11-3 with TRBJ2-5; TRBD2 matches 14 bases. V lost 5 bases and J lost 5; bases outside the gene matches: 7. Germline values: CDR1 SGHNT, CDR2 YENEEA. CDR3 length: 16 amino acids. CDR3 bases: TGTGCCAGCAGCACGGGACTAGCGGGAGTTTGGGAGACCCAGTACTTC. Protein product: CASSTGLAGVWETQYF.

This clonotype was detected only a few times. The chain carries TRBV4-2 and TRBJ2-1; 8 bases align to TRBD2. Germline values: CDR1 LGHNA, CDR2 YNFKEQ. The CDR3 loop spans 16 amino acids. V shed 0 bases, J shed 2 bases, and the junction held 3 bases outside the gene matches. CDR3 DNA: TGTGCCAGCAGCCAAGAAACGGGGGGGACCTACAATGAGCAGTTCTTC. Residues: CASSQETGGTYNEQFF.

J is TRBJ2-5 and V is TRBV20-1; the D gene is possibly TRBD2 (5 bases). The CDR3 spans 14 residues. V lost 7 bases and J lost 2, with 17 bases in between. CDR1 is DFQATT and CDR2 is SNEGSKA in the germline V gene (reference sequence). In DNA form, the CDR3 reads TGCAGTGTCGTTTGGCGGACTGATCAAGAGACCCAGTACTTC. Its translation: CSVVWRTDQETQYF.